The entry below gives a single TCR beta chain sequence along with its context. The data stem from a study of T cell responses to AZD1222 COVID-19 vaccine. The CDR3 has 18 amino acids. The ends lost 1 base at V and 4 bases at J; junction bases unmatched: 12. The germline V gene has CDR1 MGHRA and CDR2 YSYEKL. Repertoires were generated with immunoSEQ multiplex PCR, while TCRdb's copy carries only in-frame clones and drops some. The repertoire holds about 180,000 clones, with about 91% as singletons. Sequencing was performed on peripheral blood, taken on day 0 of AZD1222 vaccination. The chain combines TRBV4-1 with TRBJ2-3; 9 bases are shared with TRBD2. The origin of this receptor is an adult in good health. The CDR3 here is CASSQGGGSGGLADTQYF. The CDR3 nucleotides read TGCGCCAGCAGCCAAGGGGGAGGTAGCGGGGGTTTAGCAGATACGCAGTATTTT.